Below, 14 T cell receptor beta chains from the same sample are listed, as sequenced in a study of neoadjuvant anti-PD-1 for oral cavity cancer. TCRdb keeps only in-frame clones here, not all; method: immunoSEQ multiplex PCR. The data show approximately 67,000 clones, 65% to 85% seen once. Sequences were derived from PBMCs, sampled before nivolumab (anti-PD-1) treatment. The receptors derive from a person between 40 and 79 years old with oral cavity squamous cell carcinoma.

CDR3 sequence: CASSSGQGYYGYTF. For the CDR3, the DNA is TGTGCCAGCAGCTCGGGACAGGGGTACTATGGCTACACCTTC. This sequence joins TRBV28 and TRBJ1-2, with TRBD1 matching over 10 bases. V lost 6 bases to trimming and J lost 3 bases; unmatched junction nucleotides: 4. This CDR3 contains 14 residues. CDR1 MDHEN and CDR2 SYDVKM come from the germline V gene.

J is TRBJ2-2 and V is TRBV4-1; tentatively, D is TRBD2 (5 bases). Germline V lookup: CDR1 MGHRA, CDR2 YSYEKL. Deletions cut 0 bases from V and 1 base from J, with 12 bases between. The CDR3 runs to 17 residues. CDR3 loop: CASSQETSRGNTGELFF. CDR3 in DNA: TGCGCCAGCAGCCAAGAAACTAGTCGGGGGAACACCGGGGAGCTGTTTTTT.

The CDR3 protein is CASSFFRGGNQPQHF. The CDR3 DNA sequence: TGTGCCAGCAGTTTTTTTCGGGGGGGTAATCAGCCCCAGCATTTT. The gene calls are TRBV28 and TRBJ1-5; tentatively, D is TRBD1 (5 bases). Germline V CDR1 and CDR2: MDHEN, SYDVKM. CDR3 length equals 15 residues. The V end was cut by 3 bases, the J end by 4 bases, with 13 bases between.

V gene TRBV10-3 combines with J gene TRBJ2-1; 8 nucleotides agree with TRBD2. The trim removed 6 bases at V and 4 bases at J, leaving 5 bases unmatched. The CDR3 loop spans 14 amino acids. CDR1 and CDR2 (germline): ENHRY, SYGVKD. CDR3 sequence reads: CAIRPGLEYNEQFF. CDR3 in DNA: TGTGCCATCAGGCCGGGACTAGAGTACAATGAGCAGTTCTTC.

This chain uses TRBV6-5 with TRBJ1-2, with a possible D match to TRBD1 (6 bases). V was clipped by 6 bases and J by 7 bases, with 12 bases between them. CDR3 length: 12 residues. Germline CDR1 MNHEY, CDR2 SVGAGI. The CDR3 protein is CASRGTGSGYTF. The DNA of the CDR3 is TGTGCCAGCAGGGGTACAGGGTCTGGCTACACCTTC.

This chain's CDR3 is CASSFDRGRGEQYF. As DNA, the CDR3 is TGTGCCAGCAGCTTTGACAGGGGGCGCGGGGAGCAGTACTTC. The chain links TRBV5-4 to TRBJ2-7; 10 bases map to TRBD1. This CDR3 is built from 14 residues. CDR1 and CDR2 (germline): SGHNT, YYREEE (reference sequence). The V segment lost 2 bases and the J segment 7 bases; nucleotides outside the gene matches: 6.

This rearrangement joins TRBV7-2 to TRBJ1-2; perhaps TRBD1 as D (5 bases). The CDR3 length is 13 residues. CDR1 SGHTA and CDR2 FQGNSA come from the germline V gene. V shed 10 bases and J shed 3 bases, with 15 bases lying between them. Written as DNA, the CDR3 is TGTGCCACTTCCTCAGACAGAGACTATGGCTACACCTTC. Encoded protein: CATSSDRDYGYTF.

This chain connects TRBV7-6 to TRBJ2-3; 7 bases map to TRBD2. From germline, CDR1 is SGHVS and CDR2 FNYEAQ. CDR3 size: 16 residues. Germline trimming cut 5 bases from V and 2 bases from J; bases unmatched to any gene: 10. The CDR3 sequence is CASSAVDGRTTDTQYF. In DNA form, the CDR3 reads TGTGCCAGCAGCGCGGTTGACGGGAGGACCACAGATACGCAGTATTTT.

The chain couples TRBV5-1 to TRBJ2-7; D is unclear. Germline V CDR1 and CDR2: SGHRS, YFSETQ. The CDR3 is 14 residues long. V was trimmed by 0 bases and J by 3 bases, leaving 10 bases between them. The CDR3 loop reads CASSLETPFYEQYF. The CDR3 bases are TGCGCCAGCAGCTTGGAGACGCCCTTCTACGAGCAGTACTTC.

The chain combines TRBV27 with TRBJ1-4; D is undetermined. Between the trimmed V and J ends, which lost 1 base and 0 bases, there was a span of 12 bases. This CDR3 region has 17 residues. The V gene's germline CDR1 is MNHEY and CDR2 SMNVEV (reference sequence). CDR3 DNA sequence: TGTGCCAGCAGTTTATATGGTCCGCGGTCAACTAATGAAAAACTGTTTTTT. This sequence encodes CASSLYGPRSTNEKLFF.

The chain joins TRBV7-9 to TRBJ1-3, with 7 bases fitting TRBD1. This CDR3 comprises 16 residues. Germline V gives CDR1 SEHNR, CDR2 FQNEAQ (reference sequence). Trimming cost V 2 bases and J 0 bases; bases outside gene matches: 4. The CDR3 DNA is TGTGCCAGCAGCTTAAGACAGGGCTACTCTGGAAACACCATATATTTT. Translated: CASSLRQGYSGNTIYF. Looking up the rest from reference TRBV7-9 and TRBJ1-3 gives the full variable domain: DTGVSQNPRHKITKRGQNVTFRCDPISEHNRLYWYRQTLGQGPEFLTYFQNEAQLEKSRLLSDRFSAERPKGSFSTLEIQRTEQGDSAMYLCASSLRQGYSGNTIYFGEGSWLTVV.

The sample holds one count of this clone. The chain carries TRBV13 and TRBJ2-1, with TRBD1 matching over 10 bases. Germline loops: CDR1 PRHDT, CDR2 FYEKMQ (reference sequence). V lost 5 bases, J lost 4 bases, and 5 bases stayed unmatched. This CDR3 is built from 15 residues. The CDR3 region is CASSRGQGGYNEQFF. The CDR3 bases are TGTGCCAGCAGCCGTGGACAGGGGGGATACAATGAGCAGTTCTTC.

The genes are TRBV20-1 and TRBJ2-7, with D tentatively TRBD1 (6 bases). With 5 bases removed from V and 3 bases from J, the gap between germline ends came to 8 bases. This CDR3 contains 11 residues. Germline CDR1 and CDR2: DFQATT and SNEGSKA (reference sequence). Here the CDR3 reads CSAQGLYEQYF. Written as DNA, the CDR3 is TGCAGTGCTCAGGGGCTCTACGAGCAGTACTTC.

This chain connects TRBV28 to TRBJ1-2; 7 bases are a match to TRBD1. The germline gives CDR1 MDHEN, CDR2 SYDVKM. V was pared by 4 bases and J by 5 bases, with 7 bases of the junction left unmatched. The CDR3 loop spans 14 amino acids. This CDR3 is CASSSPGGEYGYTF. DNA for the CDR3: TGTGCCAGCAGTTCTCCAGGGGGTGAATATGGCTACACCTTC.